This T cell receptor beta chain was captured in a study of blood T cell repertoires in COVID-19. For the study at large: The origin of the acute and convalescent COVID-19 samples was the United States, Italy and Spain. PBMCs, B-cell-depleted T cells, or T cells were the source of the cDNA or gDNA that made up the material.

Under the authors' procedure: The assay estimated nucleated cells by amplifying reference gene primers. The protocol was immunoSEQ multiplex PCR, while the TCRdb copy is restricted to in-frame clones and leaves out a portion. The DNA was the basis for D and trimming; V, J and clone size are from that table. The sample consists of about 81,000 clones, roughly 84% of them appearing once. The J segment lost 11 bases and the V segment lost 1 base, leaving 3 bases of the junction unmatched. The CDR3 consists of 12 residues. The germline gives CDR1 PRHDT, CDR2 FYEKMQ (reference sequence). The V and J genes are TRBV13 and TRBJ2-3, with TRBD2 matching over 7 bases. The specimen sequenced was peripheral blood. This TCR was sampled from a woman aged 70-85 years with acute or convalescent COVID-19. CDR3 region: CASSLERGRQYF. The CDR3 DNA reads TGTGCCAGCAGCTTAGAGCGGGGCCGGCAGTATTTT. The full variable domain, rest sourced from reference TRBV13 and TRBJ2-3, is AAGVIQSPRHLIKEKRETATLKCYPIPRHDTVYWYQQGPGQDPQFLISFYEKMQSDKGSIPDRFSAQQFSDYHSELNMSSLELGDSALYFCASSLERGRQYFGPGTRLTVL.